This T cell receptor beta chain was profiled in a study of blood T cell repertoires in COVID-19 (dated by TCRdb to the early 2020s). Turning to the overall study: Collaborator samples came from the United States, Italy and Spain and covered acute and convalescent phases of COVID-19. Nearly every sample came with metadata listing a de-identified subject ID, COVID-19 status, age in years and sex. Where HLA class I and class II types were available, the types were taken from metadata supplied by the sample provider, not from assay-based typing. Samples were obtained from the ongoing ImmuneRACE study (first 160 participants) and from 950 to 1,500 subjects provided by 6 global collaborators. The repertoires were released in a freely available public database meant as a resource for research on the immune response to SARS-CoV-2. Deeply sampled blood TCRbeta repertoires from subjects exposed to, actively infected with, or recovered from COVID-19 were included in the dataset. The material from the prospective study consisted of cDNA or gDNA derived from T cells, B-cell-depleted T cells, or PBMCs.

Turning to this clone: It lacks a known antigen. No base quality information exists; no much larger clone differs at one position.

TCRbeta CDR3 regions were amplified from genomic DNA by means of the immunoSEQ Assay, a bias-controlled multiplex PCR. The study's own analysis went as follows. Within the assay, amplification of reference gene primers was used to estimate how many nucleated cells each sample contained. To quantify the absolute abundance of each unique TCRbeta CDR3 rearrangement, sequence reads were collapsed and filtered. For each sample, productive Simpson clonality was calculated by taking the square root of Simpson's diversity index across productive rearrangements. Sourced from immuneACCESS, this table was stored by TCRdb with only in-frame sequences that have V and J called. A share of the clones is absent; for the studies checked, an unresolved V gene accounts for under half, and the remainder has no known explanation. Clone size and the V and J calls come from that table; the DNA yielded D and trimming. This sample is represented by a few hundred thousand clones; about 86% of them were singletons. The top ten clonotypes cover roughly 10% of the sample.

Broader findings and caveats from the paper: The amount of clinical and demographic metadata varied by source and participant and was provided uncurated.

The CDR3 contains 13 residues, cysteine and phenylalanine counted. Only the CDR3 portion is preserved as DNA: 39 bases, with reading frame beginning at the first base. The CDR1 and CDR2 encoded by the germline V gene are ENHRY and SYGVKD. The germline ends are 10 bases apart after V is trimmed by 6 bases and J by 2 bases. Participants in the prospective study were aged about 18 to 95 years, lived in 24 United States geographic areas, and enrolled through a virtual design. In the prospective study, cohorts were assigned on the basis of participant-reported clinical history obtained from a screening survey and a study questionnaire. ImmuneRACE Cohort 3 recovered participants were defined by two consecutive negative NP/OP PCR tests, healthcare professional clearance, or symptom resolution. In the prospective study, mobile phlebotomists collected whole blood, serum and a nasopharyngeal or oropharyngeal swab from each participant. Participants in the prospective study had the option to provide additional blood draws and questionnaires over a roughly 2-month period. Before DNA extraction, blood samples from the prospective study were shipped at room temperature or frozen.

Sequencing input: PBMCs or T cells enriched from blood (not recorded which). This TCR came from a woman aged 45-65 years who had recovered from COVID-19. Recombination connected TRBV10-3 to TRBJ1-2, with no confident D gene call. CDR3 reads: CAISRETNYGYTF. The DNA sequence reads TGTGCCATCAGCCGGGAGACAAACTATGGCTACACCTTC.